What follows is one T cell receptor beta chain and its context. The antigen remains unidentified. The sample is drawn from a study of T cell responses to AZD1222 COVID-19 vaccine. Study-wide context: Pooled in the analysis were second doses at about 4 or about 12 weeks. Findings of the study overall: Scientists sampled the repertoires only once the peak T cell response had passed. Vaccine-associated CD4 TCRs ranged over spike, dominating at 160-218 and 743-854. Most donors were white British, females outnumbered males, and clonal diversity was possibly underestimated.

V shed 4 bases and J shed 5 bases, with 10 bases lying between them. The CDR3 extends over 13 amino acids. Germline V gene data show CDR1 as SGHDT and CDR2 as YYEEEE. The data were produced by immunoSEQ multiplex PCR, yet TCRdb's version contains in-frame clones alone and is incomplete. The repertoire includes about 88,000 clones, around 90% of them detected once, and around 3.5% sits in the top ten. This TCR was recovered from an adult in good health. The genes are TRBV5-6 and TRBJ1-3; no clear D gene. The sample here was peripheral blood, taken on day 0 of AZD1222 vaccination. In DNA form, the CDR3 reads TGTGCCAGCAGCCTCCCTCGTCGAAACACCATATATTTT. Encoded protein: CASSLPRRNTIYF.